The sequence of this T cell receptor (beta chain) was determined in a study of blood T cell repertoires in COVID-19. As for the study in general: Acute and convalescent COVID-19 samples came from the United States, Italy and Spain. The cDNA or gDNA used as material had been derived from T cells, B-cell-depleted T cells, or PBMCs.

The table lists this clone with a count of one. How the authors handled the data: Using reference gene primer amplification, nucleated cell counts were estimated. Profiling relied on immunoSEQ multiplex PCR, and the TCRdb table lists in-frame clones only, not all of them. The DNA was the basis for D and trimming; V, J and clone size are from that table. The data show 90,000 or so clones, with about 89% seen just once and about 1.2% held by the top ten. The sample taken for sequencing was peripheral blood. The clonotype comes from a human donor in a cohort sampled during active COVID-19.

The CDR3 DNA reads TGTGCCAGCAGCTTAGGCGAACTGGGGAGAAAGGATGGCTACACCTTC. This gives the protein CASSLGELGRKDGYTF. The rearrangement links TRBV11-2 to TRBJ1-2; D is uncertain. There are 16 residues in the CDR3. V lost 1 base and J lost 6, with 18 bases in between. Germline CDR1 and CDR2: SGHAT and FQNNGV. Full variable domain (missing parts from reference TRBV11-2 and TRBJ1-2): EAGVAQSPRYKIIEKRQSVAFWCNPISGHATLYWYQQILGQGPKLLIQFQNNGVVDDSQLPKDRFSAERLKGVDSTLKIQPAKLEDSAVYLCASSLGELGRKDGYTFGSGTRLTVV.